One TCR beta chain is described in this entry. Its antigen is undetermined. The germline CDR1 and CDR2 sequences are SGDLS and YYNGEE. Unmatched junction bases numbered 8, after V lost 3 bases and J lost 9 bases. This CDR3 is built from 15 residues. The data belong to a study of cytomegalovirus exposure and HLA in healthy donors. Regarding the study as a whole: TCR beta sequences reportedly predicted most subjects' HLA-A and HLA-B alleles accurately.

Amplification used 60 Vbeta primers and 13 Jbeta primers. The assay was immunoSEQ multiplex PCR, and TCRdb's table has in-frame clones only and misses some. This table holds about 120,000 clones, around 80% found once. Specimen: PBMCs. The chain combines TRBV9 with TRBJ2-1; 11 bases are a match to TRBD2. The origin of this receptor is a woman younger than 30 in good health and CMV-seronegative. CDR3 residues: CASSGLTSGIGEQFF. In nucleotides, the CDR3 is TGTGCCAGCAGCGGACTGACTAGCGGGATAGGTGAGCAGTTCTTC.